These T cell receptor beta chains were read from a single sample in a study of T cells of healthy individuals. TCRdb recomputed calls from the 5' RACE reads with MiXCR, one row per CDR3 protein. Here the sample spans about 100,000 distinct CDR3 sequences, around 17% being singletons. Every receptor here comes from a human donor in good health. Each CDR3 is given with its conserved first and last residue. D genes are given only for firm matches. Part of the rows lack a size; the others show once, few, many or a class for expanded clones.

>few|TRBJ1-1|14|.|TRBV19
TGTGCCAGTAGTATACCAGGGGTTGGCACTGAAGCTTTCTTT
CASSIPGVGTEAFF
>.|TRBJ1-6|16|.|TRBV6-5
TGTGCCAGCAGTCGAGACCTGAGCTCCTATAATTCACCCCTCCACTTT
CASSRDLSSYNSPLHF
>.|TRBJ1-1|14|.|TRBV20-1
TGCAGTGCTACACAGGGAGCGAAGGACACTGAAGCTTTCTTT
CSATQGAKDTEAFF
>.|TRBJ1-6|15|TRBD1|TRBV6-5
TGTGCCAGCAGTGAGGGACAGGGTTGGAATTCACCCCTCCACTTT
CASSEGQGWNSPLHF
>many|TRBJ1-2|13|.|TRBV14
TGTGCCAGCAGCCAGGGTCAAGGCTATGGCTACACCTTC
CASSQGQGYGYTF
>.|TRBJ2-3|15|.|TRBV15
TGTGCCACCAGCAGAGTTGGGCGGTACACAGATACGCAGTATTTT
CATSRVGRYTDTQYF
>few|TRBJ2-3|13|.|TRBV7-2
TGTGCCAGCAGCTCCGATACCACAGATACGCAGTATTTT
CASSSDTTDTQYF
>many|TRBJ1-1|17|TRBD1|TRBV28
TGTGCCAGCAGTTCCGGGACAGGATTCGGCCTTGACACTGAAGCTTTCTTT
CASSSGTGFGLDTEAFF
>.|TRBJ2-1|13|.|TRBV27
TGTGCCAGCAGTTTAATTGGTAGGGTTGAGCAGTTCTTC
CASSLIGRVEQFF
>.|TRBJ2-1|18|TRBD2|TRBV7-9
TGTGCCAGCAGCTTAGGCCCTAGAAACGGGGGGGCCTACAATGAGCAGTTCTTC
CASSLGPRNGGAYNEQFF
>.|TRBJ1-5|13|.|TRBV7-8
TGTGCCAGCGCTGGGCGTAGCAATCAGCCCCAGCATTTT
CASAGRSNQPQHF
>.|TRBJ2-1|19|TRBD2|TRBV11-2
TGTGCCAGCAGGCCGGGACTAGCGGGAGGCCCGAGCTCCTACAATGAGCAGTTCTTC
CASRPGLAGGPSSYNEQFF